This T cell receptor beta chain was sequenced for a study of cytomegalovirus exposure and HLA in healthy donors. Turning to the study itself: Early on, a data release was issued that held roughly 84 million unique TCRs from HLA-typed donors.

Donors consisted of healthy bone marrow donors. With 60 Vbeta and 13 Jbeta primers, the PCR was carried out. The protocol was immunoSEQ multiplex PCR, while the TCRdb copy is restricted to in-frame clones and leaves out a portion. The table has 130,000 to 150,000 clones, 76% seen once. The CDR3 runs 13 residues. Trimming cost V 4 bases and J 0 bases, with 6 bases left between them. The V gene's germline CDR1 is LGHNA and CDR2 YNFKEQ. This clone came up a few times. What it binds is unknown. Whole-study results and caveats: A prior analysis recorded that most TCR beta V segments were productive about 87% or about 30% of the time. V- and J-gene trimming in TCR beta was tied to a missense DCLRE1C variant by an analysis performed later.

The chain is built from TRBV4-2 and TRBJ1-1; D gene ambiguous. This TCR derives from a man aged 18 to 29 in good health and CMV-seronegative. Specimen: PBMCs. The CDR3 spells CASSRVLNTEAFF. CDR3 coding DNA: TGTGCCAGCAGCCGAGTCTTGAACACTGAAGCTTTCTTT.